This T cell receptor beta chain derives from a study of graft-versus-host responses after intestinal transplantation. Study background: Recipients received multivisceral, liver-intestinal, or isolated intestinal transplants.

The authors processed graft tissue to release intraepithelial and lamina propria lymphocytes. The V gene lost 5 bases and the J gene lost 8 bases, with 13 bases spanning the gap. There are 12 residues in the CDR3. Per germline, CDR1 SGHTS and CDR2 YDEGEE. Assay used: immunoSEQ multiplex PCR; TCRdb lists only in-frame clones, some missing. The sample includes roughly 9,600 clones, over 70% seen only once; the top ten take 20%. Sequencing used ileum tissue, obtained 472 days after intestinal transplantation. The J gene is TRBJ1-2, the V gene TRBV5-8; maybe TRBD1 (5 bases). This receptor was obtained from a human patient who received an intestinal transplant, so some T cells may come from the graft donor. This CDR3 reads CASRPLGTGYTF. Here the CDR3 DNA reads TGTGCCAGCAGACCTCTGGGGACCGGCTACACCTTC.